One T cell receptor beta chain is described in this entry. This clonotype has a handful of counts. Its antigen remains unidentified. No base quality information exists; no much larger clone differs at one position. From the cysteine through the phenylalanine, the CDR3 covers 17 amino acids. Of the read, only the CDR3 DNA is kept; its 51 bases are in frame from base 1. From a lookup of the germline V gene (reference sequence), CDR1 and CDR2 are MNHEY and SMNVEV. Unmatched junction bases come to 10, with V trimmed by 5 bases and J by 4 bases. The method behind the library was RACE. Sequencing was carried out with a NextSeq 500. During library preparation, unique molecular identifiers were attached to individual cDNA molecules so that TCRs could be counted in a quantitative, reproducible way. For every blood RNA sample, sequencing covered both the TCR alpha and TCR beta chains. In the authors' own workflow: A median of around 96,000 TCRs per sample was observed, with a range of roughly 20,000 to 750,000. V, J and CDR3 annotation of the TCR reads was performed with the Decombinator software suite. For the PS versus PT1 abundance plots, all samples were subsampled to the same number of TCRs (28,000). TCRs were defined as expanded if absent before sensitization and observed at least eight times at the 2-week time point. TCRdb reanalyzed the raw reads on its own, using fastp at Q25 for trimming and MiXCR for clone calling, and kept in-frame beta chains. Each CDR3 protein appears once, grouped with its most common genes and DNA. The V and J calls were determined by TCRdb, not by the authors. In all, the sample holds tens of thousands of distinct CDR3 sequences, and around 10% of those were seen once. The ten largest clones add up to 3.5% to 4.5% of the sample.

The entry originates in a study of human T cells and chemical hapten exposure (dated by TCRdb to about 2021). For context, the study as a whole: For sensitization, 2% DPC in acetone was applied to a roughly 2 cm by roughly 2 cm area of upper inner arm skin. Alopecia areata with under or over 50% scalp involvement, alopecia totalis and alopecia universalis were represented in the patient cohort, which was mostly female. Libraries were combined into a pool for sequencing, and differences in TCR yield between samples came mainly from small differences in library volumes within the pool. Twenty-nine alopecia patients gave blood for TCR sequencing at one to four time points (pre-sensitization, 2, 6 and 24 weeks). Patch testing was done on the upper back using Finn chambers containing 0.01% DPC, and results were scored after 6 days according to International Contact Dermatitis Research Group standards. Patient blood was sampled pre-sensitization (week 0) and at 2, 6 and about 24 weeks after DPC sensitization. Throughout the study period of around 24 weeks, patients also received therapeutic DPC doses to the scalp every week. This study followed changes in the peripheral blood TCR repertoire in vivo during primary and secondary sensitization of alopecia patients to the hapten diphenylcyclopropenone (DPC). The paper's findings and limits, for the study overall: Because every patient had alopecia, a presumed autoimmune disease, the patients' immune response might differ from that of healthy individuals. The number of TCRs above 1 in 1000 frequency did not change with DPC sensitization; there was no evidence of global repertoire structure alterations. Compared with pre-sensitization or healthy control sets, expanded TCRs formed significantly more large CDR3 similarity clusters, which is consistent with antigen-driven responses. After repeated subsampling, changes were observed in the strength of the expansion versus patch-test correlation and in the threshold at which the correlation became significant. A positive correlation was found between the number of PT1 expanded TCRs and patch test score, with significance reached at thresholds 8, 16 and 32 but not 4.

In the paper's terms, the time point label means: pre-sensitization, week 0. The treatment or condition label here, explained by the study, means: therapeutic diphenylcyclopropenone sensitization with weekly scalp DPC. Blood at each patch-test visit was drawn before the patch test was applied. Patients were considered eligible if aged 18 to 70, diagnosed with alopecia and deemed suitable for DPC therapy, and patients were excluded if pregnant. Total RNA was isolated from unfractionated whole blood collected in Tempus Blood RNA tubes. The TCR comes from a woman in her thirties or forties with alopecia areata. Some clones in this sample may be carry-over from other donors' samples. The specimen comprised whole blood, sampled in connection with sensitization to the hapten diphenylcyclopropenone (DPC). The chain couples TRBV27 to TRBJ2-6, and TRBD1 matches 8 of the central bases. The DNA reads as follows: TGTGCCAGCAGTCCAGCGACAGGGGCTGCCGGGGCCAACGTCCTGACTTTC. Translated, this is CASSPATGAAGANVLTF. The entire variable domain, with the stretches around the CDR3 drawn from the reference TRBV27 and TRBJ2-6 proteins, is EAQVTQNPRYLITVTGKKLTVTCSQNMNHEYMSWYRQDPGLGLRQIYYSMNVEVTDKGDVPEGYKVSRKEKRNFPLILESPSPNQTSLYFCASSPATGAAGANVLTFGAGSRLTVL.